The 10 T cell receptor beta chains below were found in one sample sequenced in a study of blood T cell repertoires in COVID-19. Some clones are missing from TCRdb's copy, which holds only in-frame ones; the method was immunoSEQ multiplex PCR. The sample comprises about 95,000 clones, around 90% of which are singletons, and roughly 3.5% rests with the top ten. The source material was peripheral blood. The receptors shown here come from a woman aged 70-85 years with acute or convalescent COVID-19.

The rearrangement joins TRBV19 to TRBJ1-5, with D possibly matching TRBD1 (5 bases). The CDR3 covers 16 residues. CDR1 LNHDA and CDR2 SQIVND come from the germline V gene (reference sequence). V was pared by 3 bases and J by 4 bases, with 16 bases between. The CDR3 sequence is CASSMVGGVGNQPQHF. The DNA for the CDR3 is TGTGCCAGTAGTATGGTAGGAGGGGTAGGAAATCAGCCCCAGCATTTT.

CDR3 region: CASSRAAAGGSYEQYF. The CDR3 nucleotides read TGTGCCAGTAGTCGCGCAGCCGCGGGAGGTTCCTACGAGCAGTACTTC. V and J are TRBV19 and TRBJ2-7; 8 positions agree with TRBD2. After removal of 5 bases from V and 1 base from J, the junction contained 10 bases not matched to a gene. Looked up from germline, CDR1 is LNHDA and CDR2 is SQIVND (reference sequence). The CDR3 length is 16 residues.

The rearrangement joins TRBV4-1 to TRBJ2-5, with D maybe TRBD2 (6 bases). V shed 2 bases and J shed 3 bases, with 10 bases lying between them. The CDR3 is 14 residues long. Germline CDR1 MGHRA, CDR2 YSYEKL. The CDR3 loop is CASSQRLGEETQYF. The CDR3, as DNA: TGCGCCAGCAGCCAAAGACTAGGAGAAGAGACCCAGTACTTC.

This chain connects TRBV5-1 to TRBJ2-5; TRBD1 is a possible D gene (6 bases). With 4 bases removed from V and 1 base from J, the gap between germline ends came to 11 bases. The CDR3 contains 14 residues. Germline CDR1 reads SGHRS; CDR2 reads YFSETQ. CDR3 nucleotide sequence: TGCGCCAGCAGCCGTGACAGGACCCAAGAGACCCAGTACTTC. This sequence encodes CASSRDRTQETQYF.

V gene TRBV6-5 combines with J gene TRBJ1-2; 8 bases match TRBD1. Germline CDR1 is MNHEY and CDR2 is SVGAGI. CDR3 length: 15 residues. Trimming cost V 0 bases and J 8 bases; bases outside gene matches: 8. CDR3 amino acids: CASSYSDRGSLGYTF. The CDR3 DNA follows: TGTGCCAGCAGTTACTCTGACAGGGGATCGTTGGGCTACACCTTC.

The chain joins TRBV19 to TRBJ1-2, with 9 positions matching TRBD1. Germline V gene lookup returns CDR1 LNHDA and CDR2 SQIVND (reference sequence). The CDR3 is made up of 16 amino acids. The J segment lost 5 bases and the V segment lost 6 bases, leaving 13 bases of the junction unmatched. The CDR3 coding sequence is TGTGCCAGTAGACCACAGGGGGCGAGTTGGCTGTATGGCTACACCTTC. Protein: CASRPQGASWLYGYTF.

J is TRBJ2-2 and V is TRBV10-2; 10 bases map to TRBD2. J was trimmed by 6 bases and V by 5 bases; bases with no gene match: 3. The CDR3 is made up of 14 amino acids. CDR1 is WSHSY, CDR2 SAAADI, per germline. CDR3 protein: CASSLGLASGELFF. The CDR3 nucleotides read TGCGCCAGCAGTTTGGGACTAGCGTCCGGGGAGCTGTTTTTT.

The chain uses TRBV27 and TRBJ1-5; the D gene is possibly TRBD1 (5 bases). Per germline, CDR1 MNHEY and CDR2 SMNVEV (reference sequence). V lost 5 bases to trimming and J lost 0 bases, with 11 bases between them. CDR3 length equals 15 residues. In nucleotides, the CDR3 is TGTGCCAGCAGTGCTTGGGGGGGTAGCAATCAGCCCCAGCATTTT. Its protein is CASSAWGGSNQPQHF.

This clone has just one count. The genes are TRBV10-1 and TRBJ2-5, with TRBD1 matching 7 bases. J gave up 4 bases and V 8 bases, and 7 bases lay outside the gene matches. CDR3 length: 13 residues. Germline V CDR1 and CDR2: WNHNN, SYGVQD (reference sequence). The CDR3 DNA reads TGCGCCAGCGGATGGGACAGCGGAGAGACCCAGTACTTC. Protein product: CASGWDSGETQYF.

The V and J genes are TRBV3-1 (or the pseudogene TRBV3-2) and TRBJ2-3; 7 nucleotides align to TRBD2. Germline loops: CDR1 LGHDT, CDR2 YNNKEL (reference sequence). Germline trimming cut 4 bases from V and 2 bases from J; bases unmatched to any gene: 9. The CDR3 is 16 amino acids. The CDR3 protein is CASSPRWAGDTDTQYF. The CDR3 DNA is TGTGCCAGCAGCCCACGGTGGGCGGGGGACACAGATACGCAGTATTTT.